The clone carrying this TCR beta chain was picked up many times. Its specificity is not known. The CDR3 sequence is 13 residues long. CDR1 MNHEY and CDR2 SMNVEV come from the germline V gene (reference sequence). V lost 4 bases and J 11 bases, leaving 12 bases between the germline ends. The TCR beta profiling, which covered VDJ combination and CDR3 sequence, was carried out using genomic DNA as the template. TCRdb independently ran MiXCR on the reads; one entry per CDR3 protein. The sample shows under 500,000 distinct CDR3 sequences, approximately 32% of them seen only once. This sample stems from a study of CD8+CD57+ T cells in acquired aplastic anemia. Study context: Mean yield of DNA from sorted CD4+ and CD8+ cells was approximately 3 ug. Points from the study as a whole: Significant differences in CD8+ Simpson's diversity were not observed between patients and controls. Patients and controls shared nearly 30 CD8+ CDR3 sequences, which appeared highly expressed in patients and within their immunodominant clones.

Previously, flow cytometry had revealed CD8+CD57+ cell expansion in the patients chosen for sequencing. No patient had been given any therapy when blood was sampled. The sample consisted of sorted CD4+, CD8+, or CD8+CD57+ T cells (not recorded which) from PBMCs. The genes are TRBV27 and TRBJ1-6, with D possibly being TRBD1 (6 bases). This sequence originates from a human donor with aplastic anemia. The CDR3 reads CASSSQGRAPLHF. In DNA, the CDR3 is TGTGCCAGCAGTTCACAGGGAAGAGCACCCCTCCACTTT.